The rows below give T cell receptor beta chains drawn from one sample of a study of blood T cell repertoires in COVID-19. Repertoires were generated with immunoSEQ multiplex PCR, while TCRdb's copy carries only in-frame clones and drops some. The sample records about 87,000 clones, roughly 84% being singletons. Sequencing input: peripheral blood. Source of these receptors: a woman older than 75 with COVID-19, enrolled during active disease. The CDR3 runs from the conserved cysteine through the conserved F or W. The D gene is left open where the match is weak. Size tells how often a clone was seen (once, few, many) or the class of an expanded clone, and some rows leave it out.

TRBJ2-7	NA	TRBD2	TRBV2	CASSGQVAGGGQYF	TGTGCCAGCAGCGGACAGGTAGCGGGAGGGGGGCAGTACTTC
TRBJ1-6	NA	TRBD1	TRBV6-5	CASRNRGLGSPLHF	TGTGCCAGCAGGAACAGGGGGCTAGGTTCACCCCTCCACTTT
TRBJ1-1	NA	TRBD1	TRBV27	CASSLNGRGPHKAFF	TGTGCCAGCAGTTTGAATGGCAGGGGGCCCCACAAGGCTTTCTTT
TRBJ1-3	NA	TRBD1	TRBV30	CAGQGPSGNTIYF	TGTGCCGGACAGGGGCCTTCTGGAAACACCATATATTTT
TRBJ1-6	few	NA	TRBV6-6	CASVQQGGHSPLHF	TGTGCCAGCGTCCAACAGGGCGGACATTCACCCCTCCACTTT
TRBJ2-7	NA	TRBD1	TRBV28	CASSLTGIYEQYF	TGTGCCAGCAGTTTGACAGGGATCTACGAGCAGTACTTC
TRBJ2-5	NA	NA	TRBV9	CASSVSSRETQYF	TGTGCCAGCAGCGTAAGTTCCCGGGAGACCCAGTACTTC
TRBJ2-7	NA	NA	TRBV20-1	CSASSGWARDEQYF	TGCAGTGCTAGTAGTGGGTGGGCTCGCGACGAGCAGTACTTC
TRBJ1-5	once	NA	TRBV15	CATSKYRVDQPQHF	TGTGCCACCAGCAAGTACAGGGTCGATCAGCCCCAGCATTTT
TRBJ1-1	few	NA	TRBV14	CASSQSTGNTEAFF	TGTGCCAGCAGCCAATCTACAGGGAACACTGAAGCTTTCTTT
TRBJ2-3	NA	TRBD2	TRBV25-1	CASSLGGGRAGDTQYF	TGTGCCAGCAGCCTAGGTGGCGGGAGGGCGGGAGATACGCAGTATTTT
TRBJ1-5	NA	NA	TRBV29-1	CSVAKGAGQPQHF	TGCAGCGTTGCTAAAGGGGCAGGTCAGCCCCAGCATTTT
TRBJ1-1	NA	NA	TRBV19	CASSMVGGEAFF	TGTGCCAGTAGTATGGTGGGAGGGGAAGCTTTCTTT
TRBJ2-7	NA	TRBD1	TRBV27	CASSLSPTGGEQYF	TGTGCCAGCAGTTTATCGCCGACAGGGGGCGAGCAGTACTTC
TRBJ2-1	NA	NA	TRBV9	CASSISTGPVHNEQFF	TGTGCCAGCAGCATATCCACAGGGCCGGTCCACAATGAGCAGTTCTTC
TRBJ2-6	NA	NA	TRBV15	CATSRDRQGGANVLTF	TGTGCCACCAGCAGAGATCGGCAGGGAGGGGCCAACGTCCTGACTTTC
TRBJ2-6	NA	NA	TRBV7-2	CASSLIRISGANVLTF	TGTGCCAGCAGCTTAATCCGTATCTCTGGGGCCAACGTCCTGACTTTC
TRBJ2-4	NA	NA	TRBV18	CASSPPPGHQGENIQYF	TGTGCCAGCTCACCACCCCCGGGACATCAGGGCGAAAACATTCAGTACTTC
TRBJ2-2	NA	NA	TRBV2	CASGGGRPNTGELFF	TGTGCCAGCGGCGGAGGGAGGCCGAACACCGGGGAGCTGTTTTTT
TRBJ2-1	NA	NA	TRBV4-2	CASSQDLRGSKNEQFF	TGTGCCAGCAGCCAAGATCTCAGGGGCTCAAAGAATGAGCAGTTCTTC
TRBJ2-7	NA	TRBD1	TRBV27	CASSFGQGIYEQYF	TGTGCCAGCAGTTTCGGACAGGGGATCTACGAGCAGTACTTC
TRBJ1-5	NA	NA	TRBV30	CAWSVGVDQPQHF	TGTGCCTGGAGTGTAGGGGTAGATCAGCCCCAGCATTTT
TRBJ2-3	once	NA	TRBV10-3	CAISESFGRGVPGDTQYF	TGTGCCATCAGTGAGTCATTTGGTCGCGGAGTTCCCGGGGATACGCAGTATTTT
TRBJ2-7	few	TRBD1	TRBV4-2	CASSLGQGYEQYF	TGTGCCAGCAGCCTAGGACAGGGCTACGAGCAGTACTTC
TRBJ2-7	few	TRBD2	TRBV5-5	CASSHPGGVEEQYF	TGTGCCAGCAGCCACCCGGGGGGGGTAGAAGAGCAGTACTTC
TRBJ1-6	NA	NA	TRBV4-2	CASSQDSRPIGNSPLHF	TGTGCCAGCAGCCAAGATTCTAGGCCTATCGGAAACTCACCCCTCCACTTT
TRBJ1-3	NA	NA	TRBV10-3	CAISESSGTGNTIYF	TGTGCCATCAGTGAGTCGTCAGGGACTGGAAACACCATATATTTT
TRBJ1-1	once	NA	TRBV20-1	CSASTGNTEAFF	TGCAGTGCTAGTACCGGGAACACTGAAGCTTTCTTT
TRBJ2-7	NA	NA	TRBV24-1	CATPSRTLDEQYF	TGTGCCACGCCCTCCCGGACATTGGACGAGCAGTACTTC
TRBJ1-5	NA	NA	TRBV3-1/TRBV3-2	CASSQTTFQPQHF	TGTGCCAGCAGTCAAACCACTTTTCAGCCCCAGCATTTT
TRBJ1-1	NA	NA	TRBV27	CASSLAGYMNTEAFF	TGTGCCAGCAGTTTAGCGGGTTACATGAACACTGAAGCTTTCTTT
TRBJ2-7	NA	TRBD1	TRBV5-4	CASSFPGTGTYEQYF	TGTGCCAGCAGCTTCCCCGGGACAGGGACTTACGAGCAGTACTTC
TRBJ2-3	few	NA	TRBV30	CAWSRAGTYTDTQYF	TGTGCCTGGAGTAGGGCGGGGACCTACACAGATACGCAGTATTTT
TRBJ1-5	NA	TRBD1	TRBV2	CASRPTGDPRRPQHF	TGTGCCAGCAGGCCCACAGGGGATCCCAGAAGGCCCCAGCATTTT
TRBJ2-7	NA	TRBD1	TRBV27	CASSLGGQGYYEQYF	TGTGCCAGCAGTTTGGGGGGACAGGGCTATTACGAGCAGTACTTC